The entry that follows covers one T cell receptor (beta chain) sequence. Its specificity is unknown. Whereas donors were nominally healthy upon sampling, unrecorded immune exposures were probable. The data belong to a study of cytomegalovirus exposure and HLA in healthy donors. The CDR3 is made up of 14 amino acids. Trimming shortened V by 5 bases and J by 4 bases, and 12 bases separated the two germline ends. Looked up from germline, CDR1 is MRHNA and CDR2 is SNTAGT. The PCR made use of 60 Vbeta and 13 Jbeta primers. Clones were read by immunoSEQ multiplex PCR, and TCRdb kept only the in-frame ones, dropping some. The sample shows about 210,000 clones, around 80% of them seen only once. General study findings and limits: Some V segments, TRBV6-2 and TRBV6-3 among them, were indistinguishable and were therefore excluded. With high specificity and sensitivity, the classifier reportedly diagnosed cytomegalovirus status.

Specimen: PBMCs. This TCR derives from a boy between 10 and 17 years old in good health and CMV-seronegative. The gene calls are TRBV6-4 and TRBJ2-1; tentative D call: TRBD1 (6 bases). As DNA, the CDR3 is TGTGCCAGCAGTTTGGACAGCGGTTACAATGAGCAGTTCTTC. Translating it yields CASSLDSGYNEQFF.